A selection of T cell receptor beta chains follows, all from one sample in a study of OX40 agonist ivuxolimab in advanced cancers. Method: immunoSEQ multiplex PCR; TCRdb's copy keeps in-frame clones and lacks some. The data contain 70,000 to 85,000 clones, roughly nine tenths of them seen just once; the ten biggest clones take up roughly 1%. The sample consisted of CD4+ or CD8+ T cells sorted from blood, taken in a trial of the OX40 agonist ivuxolimab. The receptors stem from an adult with an advanced solid tumor such as melanoma, head and neck, liver or kidney cancer. Each CDR3 is given with its conserved first and last residue. D genes are given only for firm matches. A row's size may be missing; if present it is once, few, many or a size class.

>TRBV7-9|NA|few|TRBJ1-5
CASSFRDQPQHF
TGTGCCAGCAGCTTCCGGGATCAGCCCCAGCATTTT
>TRBV28|TRBD1|few|TRBJ2-7
CASSSPGQGAYEQYF
TGTGCCAGCAGTTCTCCGGGACAGGGGGCCTACGAGCAGTACTTC
>TRBV10-1|NA|NA|TRBJ2-7
CASSDAVTHEQYF
TGCGCCAGCAGTGACGCGGTAACCCACGAGCAGTACTTC
>TRBV13|TRBD1|NA|TRBJ2-5
CASSLEFGTGTQETQYF
TGTGCCAGCAGCTTAGAGTTTGGGACAGGGACCCAAGAGACCCAGTACTTC
>TRBV4-2|TRBD2|NA|TRBJ2-7
CASSQEGTSGSRLYEQYF
TGTGCCAGCAGCCAGGAAGGGACTAGCGGGAGTCGATTGTACGAGCAGTACTTC
>TRBV7-2|NA|NA|TRBJ2-7
CASSLGQKIYEQYF
TGTGCCAGCAGCTTAGGTCAGAAAATCTACGAGCAGTACTTC
>TRBV19|NA|NA|TRBJ1-1
CASSIIGGGTEAFF
TGTGCCAGTAGTATAATAGGGGGGGGCACTGAAGCTTTCTTT
>TRBV7-8|TRBD1|NA|TRBJ1-6
CASSYQTGYSPLHF
TGTGCCAGCAGCTACCAGACAGGGTATTCACCCCTCCACTTT
>TRBV7-3|NA|NA|TRBJ2-1
CASSLTVTNNEQFF
TGTGCCAGCAGCTTAACGGTCACAAACAATGAGCAGTTCTTC
>TRBV28|NA|once|TRBJ2-5
CASSSLRALKGTQYF
TGTGCCAGCAGTTCCCTCAGGGCTCTGAAGGGGACCCAGTACTTC
>TRBV28|TRBD1|NA|TRBJ1-4
CASRSPAGTDNEKLFF
TGTGCCAGCAGATCCCCGGCCGGGACAGATAATGAAAAACTGTTTTTT
>TRBV18|NA|NA|TRBJ2-7
CASSPRDRTPSYEQYF
TGTGCCAGCTCACCCCGAGACAGAACACCTTCCTACGAGCAGTACTTC
>TRBV15|NA|NA|TRBJ1-4
CATSRDGGLAAREKLFF
TGTGCCACCAGCAGAGATGGGGGCCTCGCCGCAAGGGAAAAACTGTTTTTT
>TRBV10-3|TRBD2|NA|TRBJ2-7
CAISGDGTSSYEQYF
TGTGCCATCAGTGGGGATGGGACTAGCAGCTACGAGCAGTACTTC
>TRBV6-1|TRBD1|NA|TRBJ1-2
CASSGSAGQGVPNYGYTF
TGTGCCAGCAGTGGCTCGGCCGGACAGGGGGTCCCTAACTATGGCTACACCTTC
>TRBV18|NA|once|TRBJ2-1
CASSPGWAVSYNEQFF
TGTGCCAGCTCACCAGGTTGGGCAGTCTCCTACAATGAGCAGTTCTTC
>TRBV11-1|TRBD1|NA|TRBJ2-7
CASSLAVPQHRGYEQYF
TGTGCCAGCAGCTTAGCGGTCCCCCAACACAGGGGCTACGAGCAGTACTTC
>TRBV30|NA|NA|TRBJ1-6
CAWAIRDLGSSYNSPLHF
TGTGCCTGGGCGATCCGGGACCTCGGGAGCTCCTATAATTCACCCCTCCACTTT
>TRBV4-1|NA|NA|TRBJ1-6
CASGPGGGTSYNSPLHF
TGCGCCAGCGGGCCCGGGGGGGGGACCTCCTATAATTCACCCCTCCACTTT
>TRBV4-1|NA|once|TRBJ1-2
CASSQANMGFLGDGYTF
TGCGCCAGCAGCCAAGCGAACATGGGGTTCCTTGGTGATGGCTACACCTTC
>TRBV19|NA|NA|TRBJ1-1
CATSLRGFAEAFF
TGTGCCACGTCCCTGAGGGGCTTCGCTGAAGCTTTCTTT
>TRBV10-3|NA|NA|TRBJ2-1
CAISESNLYNEQFF
TGTGCCATCAGTGAGTCGAACCTCTACAATGAGCAGTTCTTC
>TRBV7-9|NA|NA|TRBJ2-2
CAGQSRGFIGELFF
TGTGCCGGACAATCGAGGGGATTCATCGGGGAGCTGTTTTTT
>TRBV5-1|NA|NA|TRBJ2-7
CASSSGRSYEQYF
TGCGCCAGCAGCTCGGGTCGCTCCTACGAGCAGTACTTC
>TRBV7-2|NA|NA|TRBJ1-2
CASSPDRGPSTF
TGTGCCAGCAGCCCCGACCGGGGGCCGTCCACCTTC
>TRBV10-1|NA|NA|TRBJ2-2
CASSEGRRGAGELFF
TGCGCCAGCAGTGAGGGAAGGAGGGGTGCCGGGGAGCTGTTTTTT
>TRBV7-8|NA|once|TRBJ2-2
CASSPKGRTNTGELFF
TGTGCCAGCAGCCCCAAAGGGAGGACAAACACCGGGGAGCTGTTTTTT
>TRBV18|NA|NA|TRBJ1-5
CASSPTTVSSNQPQHF
TGTGCCAGCTCACCGACGACAGTTTCTAGCAATCAGCCCCAGCATTTT
>TRBV11-3|NA|NA|TRBJ2-1
CASRLRGNEQFF
TGTGCCAGCAGGCTCAGGGGCAATGAGCAGTTCTTC
>TRBV15|NA|NA|TRBJ1-3
CATSRERTKTGNTIYF
TGTGCCACCAGCAGAGAAAGGACTAAGACTGGAAACACCATATATTTT
>TRBV6-1|NA|once|TRBJ1-1
CASSLQGSNTEAFF
TGTGCCAGCAGTTTACAGGGTAGTAACACTGAAGCTTTCTTT
>TRBV6-5|TRBD1|once|TRBJ1-1
CASSYSGTGETEAFF
TGTGCCAGCAGTTACTCCGGGACAGGGGAAACTGAAGCTTTCTTT
>TRBV10-3|TRBD1|NA|TRBJ2-1
CAISVLTGTGGDEQFF
TGTGCCATCAGTGTACTTACCGGGACAGGGGGCGATGAGCAGTTCTTC
>TRBV30|NA|once|TRBJ1-2
CAWSLGPGYTF
TGTGCCTGGAGCTTAGGCCCCGGCTACACCTTC
>TRBV11-3|NA|NA|TRBJ2-1
CASSLGGSEQFF
TGTGCCAGCAGCTTGGGGGGTAGTGAGCAGTTCTTC
>TRBV28|TRBD1|NA|TRBJ1-5
CASSGHQGDQPQHF
TGTGCCAGCAGTGGGCACCAGGGGGATCAGCCCCAGCATTTT
>TRBV30|NA|NA|TRBJ2-7
CAWNPTAFYEQYF
TGTGCCTGGAACCCAACTGCCTTCTACGAGCAGTACTTC
>TRBV7-8|NA|NA|TRBJ1-2
CASSLVSGRVGYTF
TGTGCCAGCAGCTTAGTGTCCGGGAGGGTTGGCTACACCTTC
>TRBV18|TRBD1|NA|TRBJ2-7
CASSPDRVDEQYF
TGTGCCAGCTCACCAGACAGGGTGGACGAGCAGTACTTC
>TRBV5-1|NA|NA|TRBJ2-2
CASSRGQGTGELFF
TGCGCCAGCAGCCGGGGGCAGGGGACCGGGGAGCTGTTTTTT
>TRBV27|NA|NA|TRBJ1-2
CASSSVERGRGYGYTF
TGTGCCAGCAGTTCGGTTGAACGGGGGCGCGGCTATGGCTACACCTTC
>TRBV19|TRBD1|NA|TRBJ2-3
CASSPYRDRASTDTQYF
TGTGCCAGTAGTCCATACCGGGACAGGGCTAGCACAGATACGCAGTATTTT
>TRBV6-1|NA|NA|TRBJ2-3
CASSEWGTSTDTQYF
TGTGCCAGCAGTGAATGGGGGACCTCCACAGATACGCAGTATTTT
>TRBV27|TRBD2|NA|TRBJ2-1
CASRGSGRPNEQFF
TGTGCCAGCAGAGGGAGCGGGAGGCCCAATGAGCAGTTCTTC
>TRBV10-3|NA|NA|TRBJ2-4
CAISVLNIQYF
TGTGCCATCAGCGTCTTGAACATTCAGTACTTC
>TRBV18|NA|NA|TRBJ2-7
CASSSEYEQYF
TGTGCCAGCTCATCAGAGTACGAGCAGTACTTC
>TRBV5-4|NA|NA|TRBJ1-2
CASSLVEGYGYTF
TGTGCCAGCAGCTTGGTGGAGGGCTATGGCTACACCTTC
>TRBV4-2|TRBD1|NA|TRBJ2-5
CASSQPQGTGGGLAQYF
TGTGCCAGCAGCCAACCCCAAGGGACAGGGGGCGGTCTGGCCCAGTACTTC
>TRBV11-2|NA|NA|TRBJ1-6
CASSLTNSPLHF
TGTGCCAGCAGCTTAACTAATTCACCCCTCCACTTT
>TRBV9|NA|NA|TRBJ2-1
CASSVAPGRANEQFF
TGTGCCAGCAGCGTAGCCCCCGGGCGGGCGAATGAGCAGTTCTTC
>TRBV15|TRBD2|NA|TRBJ2-3
CATSRDLGLAGRGDTQYF
TGTGCCACCAGCAGAGATCTGGGACTAGCGGGACGGGGGGATACGCAGTATTTT